The entry that follows covers one T cell receptor beta chain sequence. Assay: immunoSEQ multiplex PCR; the TCRdb copy retains only in-frame clones and omits some. The sample shows 120,000 to 150,000 clones, under 90% of them seen only once. These data originate in a study of blood T cell repertoires in COVID-19. The CDR3 covers 17 residues. The ends were cut back, 3 bases at V and 1 base at J, with 13 bases in the middle. Germline loops: CDR1 LNHNV, CDR2 YYDKDF (reference sequence). This sequence originates from a human donor in a cohort sampled during active COVID-19. The sample comprised peripheral blood. V and J are TRBV15 and TRBJ2-6; D is ambiguous. CDR3 protein: CATSSRRYRSGANVLTF. The CDR3 DNA reads as TGTGCCACCAGCAGTCGTCGGTACCGGTCTGGGGCCAACGTCCTGACTTTC.